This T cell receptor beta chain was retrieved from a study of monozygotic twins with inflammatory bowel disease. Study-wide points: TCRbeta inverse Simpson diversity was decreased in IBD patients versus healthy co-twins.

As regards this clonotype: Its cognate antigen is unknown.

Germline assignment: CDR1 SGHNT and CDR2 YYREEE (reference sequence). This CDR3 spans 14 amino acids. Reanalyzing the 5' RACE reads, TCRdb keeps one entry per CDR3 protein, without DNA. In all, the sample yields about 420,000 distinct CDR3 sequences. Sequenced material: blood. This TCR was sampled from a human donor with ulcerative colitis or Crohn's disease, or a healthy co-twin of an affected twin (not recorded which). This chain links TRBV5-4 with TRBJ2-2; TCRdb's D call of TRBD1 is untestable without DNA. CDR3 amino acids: CASSSQGFTGELFF.